Listed here are 22 T cell receptor beta chains from one sample, sequenced in a study of OX40 agonist ivuxolimab in advanced cancers. TCRdb's copy holds only in-frame clones and misses some; the assay was immunoSEQ multiplex PCR. The table lists 65,000 to 75,000 clones, roughly 81% of them singletons, with around 2% in the top ten. Source: CD4+ or CD8+ T cells sorted from blood, taken in a trial of the OX40 agonist ivuxolimab. These receptors were obtained from an adult with an advanced solid tumor such as melanoma, head and neck, liver or kidney cancer.

The chain carries TRBV30 and TRBJ1-1; D unclear. Trimming stripped 2 bases from V and 1 base from J, with 8 bases between. CDR3 length equals 13 residues. The germline CDR1 and CDR2 sequences are GTSNPN and SVGIG (reference sequence). As DNA, the CDR3 is TGTGCCTGGAGTTTCGGAGGGAACACTGAAGCTTTCTTT. This translates into CAWSFGGNTEAFF.

CDR3 nucleotides: TGTGCCAGCAGTGACTACGAGCAGTACTTC. Encoded protein: CASSDYEQYF. This sequence joins TRBV6-1 and TRBJ2-7; D is undetermined. The CDR3 is 10 amino acids. From germline, CDR1 is MNHNS and CDR2 SASEGT. Trimming shortened V by 3 bases and J by 3 bases, and 0 bases separated the two germline ends.

CDR3 sequence reads: CASSWGRANYGYTF. DNA for the CDR3: TGCGCCAGCAGCTGGGGCAGGGCTAACTATGGCTACACCTTC. The chain is built from TRBV5-1 and TRBJ1-2; D possibly corresponds to TRBD1 (5 bases). With 3 bases removed from V and 0 bases from J, the gap between germline ends came to 9 bases. CDR3 length: 14 amino acids. Germline lookup yields CDR1 SGHRS and CDR2 YFSETQ. The full variable domain, its missing parts supplied by reference TRBV5-1 and TRBJ1-2, is KAGVTQTPRYLIKTRGQQVTLSCSPISGHRSVSWYQQTPGQGLQFLFEYFSETQRNKGNFPGRFSGRQFSNSRSEMNVSTLELGDSALYLCASSWGRANYGYTFGSGTRLTVV.

The chain carries TRBV28 and TRBJ2-7; 11 positions agree with TRBD2. Unmatched junction bases numbered 7, after V lost 5 bases and J lost 7 bases. Germline V gene sequence: CDR1 MDHEN, CDR2 SYDVKM. There are 14 residues in the CDR3. The CDR3 nucleotides read TGTGCCAGCAGTCCGGGACTAGCGGATTTTGAGCAGTACTTC. Protein sequence: CASSPGLADFEQYF.

V usage is TRBV6-5 and J usage is TRBJ1-5, with a possible D match to TRBD1 (6 bases). The germline V gene encodes CDR1 MNHEY and CDR2 SVGAGI. Trimming stripped 5 bases from V and 6 bases from J, with 11 bases between. The CDR3 runs 13 residues. CDR3 amino acids: CASSGGAGQPQHF. CDR3 DNA: TGTGCCAGCAGTGGGGGGGCAGGTCAGCCCCAGCATTTT.

The chain employs TRBV2 and TRBJ1-2, with 10 bases identical to TRBD1. Germline-derived CDR1 and CDR2 are SNHLY and FYNNEI. The CDR3 spans 13 residues. V gave up 7 bases and J gave up 3 bases; unmatched junction bases: 2. Here the CDR3 reads CASNGQGDYGYTF. As DNA, the CDR3 is TGTGCCAGCAATGGACAGGGGGACTATGGCTACACCTTC.

This clone came up a few times. The rearrangement links TRBV19 to TRBJ1-6; the D is unclear. This CDR3 has 13 amino acids. Germline V lookup: CDR1 LNHDA, CDR2 SQIVND (reference sequence). The germline V and J ends were trimmed by 10 bases and 9 bases, with 16 bases remaining between them. The CDR3 bases are TGTGCCACAGGAGCGGGTCTTGTTTCACCCCTCCACTTT. Protein product: CATGAGLVSPLHF.

A note on this clone: At the DNA level, this CDR3 is encoded by other sequences in the same sample as well. The chain links TRBV29-1 to TRBJ2-1, with 10 bases lining up with TRBD2. CDR1 is SQVTM and CDR2 is ANQGSEA in the germline V gene. The CDR3 runs 13 residues. With 6 bases clipped from V and 10 bases from J, the junction kept 9 bases outside the gene matches. The chain's CDR3 is CSVVAGGSTEQFF. CDR3 bases: TGCAGCGTCGTAGCGGGGGGCTCTACGGAGCAGTTCTTC.

The chain is built from TRBV19 and TRBJ1-1, with no clear D. The CDR3 has 16 amino acids. V lost 9 bases, J lost 5 bases, and 25 bases lay in between. Per the germline V gene, CDR1 is LNHDA and CDR2 is SQIVND (reference sequence). The CDR3 spells CASRTSGGQVLTEAFF. CDR3 nucleotides: TGTGCCAGCCGAACCTCAGGCGGGCAGGTTCTTACTGAAGCTTTCTTT.

V gene TRBV28 combines with J gene TRBJ1-3; perhaps TRBD1 as D (6 bases). Germline V CDR1 and CDR2: MDHEN, SYDVKM. The CDR3 length is 13 residues. V was pared by 6 bases and J by 2 bases, with 8 bases between. As DNA, the CDR3 is TGTGCCAGCAGATGGGGGCCTGGAAACACCATATATTTT. Its translation: CASRWGPGNTIYF.

The J gene is TRBJ2-2, the V gene TRBV19; TRBD1 matches 7 bases. The CDR3 has 14 residues. V shed 5 bases, J shed 4 bases, and the junction held 4 bases outside the gene matches. Looked up from germline, CDR1 is LNHDA and CDR2 is SQIVND (reference sequence). The CDR3 protein is CASSVQGRTGELFF. In DNA form, the CDR3 reads TGTGCCAGTAGTGTACAGGGGCGCACCGGGGAGCTGTTTTTT.

This clone was counted a few times. This chain joins TRBV28 and TRBJ2-5; 9 nucleotides align to TRBD1. From germline, CDR1 is MDHEN and CDR2 SYDVKM. J was trimmed by 5 bases and V by 2 bases; bases with no gene match: 6. The CDR3 contains 15 residues. In nucleotides, the CDR3 is TGTGCCAGCAGTTTAAGACAGGGGGGAATCGAGACCCAGTACTTC. Amino acid sequence: CASSLRQGGIETQYF.

J is TRBJ2-7 and V is TRBV28; no firm D call. CDR3 length: 13 amino acids. Germline CDR1 is MDHEN and CDR2 is SYDVKM. V was pared by 3 bases and J by 6 bases, with 12 bases between. The CDR3 loop reads CASSLTVRGEQYF. DNA for the CDR3: TGTGCCAGCAGTTTGACGGTCCGAGGCGAGCAGTACTTC. Together with reference TRBV28 and TRBJ2-7, the CDR3 gives the full variable domain: DVKVTQSSRYLVKRTGEKVFLECVQDMDHENMFWYRQDPGLGLRLIYFSYDVKMKEKGDIPEGYSVSREKKERFSLILESASTNQTSMYLCASSLTVRGEQYFGPGTRLTVT.

The gene calls are TRBV5-6 and TRBJ1-4; TRBD1 is a possible D gene (6 bases). This CDR3 contains 16 residues. Germline CDR1 SGHDT, CDR2 YYEEEE. Trimming pared 1 base from V and 4 bases from J, leaving 14 bases between. DNA of the CDR3: TGTGCCAGCAGCTTGTCGGGGGCAGGGGATAATGAAAAACTGTTTTTT. The encoded protein is CASSLSGAGDNEKLFF.

V is TRBV19 and J is TRBJ2-3; 9 nucleotides align to TRBD2. The CDR3 spans 17 residues. The germline CDR1 and CDR2 sequences are LNHDA and SQIVND (reference sequence). Trimming at V came to 7 bases and at J to 4 bases, leaving 15 bases not matched to a gene. In DNA form, the CDR3 reads TGTGCCAGTACCCCAAGGGGGCTAGCGGGACCCGCAGATACGCAGTATTTT. Amino acid sequence: CASTPRGLAGPADTQYF. Filled out from reference TRBV19 and TRBJ2-3, the complete variable domain reads DGGITQSPKYLFRKEGQNVTLSCEQNLNHDAMYWYRQDPGQGLRLIYYSQIVNDFQKGDIAEGYSVSREKKESFPLTVTSAQKNPTAFYLCASTPRGLAGPADTQYFGPGTRLTVL.

This chain connects TRBV5-6 to TRBJ1-6, with TRBD1 matching 7 bases. This CDR3 comprises 16 residues. V lost 5 bases, J lost 2 bases, and 7 bases stayed unmatched. Germline V gives CDR1 SGHDT, CDR2 YYEEEE. The CDR3 nucleotides are TGTGCCAGCAGTTTACTACAGGGGACCTATAATTCACCCCTCCACTTT. Protein sequence: CASSLLQGTYNSPLHF.

The genes are TRBV7-2 and TRBJ2-5; possible D gene TRBD1, 7 bases. The CDR3 contains 15 residues. Trimming cost V 0 bases and J 5 bases, with 13 bases left between them. CDR1 SGHTA and CDR2 FQGNSA come from the germline V gene. The chain's CDR3 is CASSLASRGAETQYF. The CDR3 DNA is TGTGCCAGCAGCTTAGCTTCCAGGGGGGCCGAGACCCAGTACTTC.

Note on this clone: An end of the junction differs from the germline gene, which may be a read error. J is TRBJ2-7 and V is TRBV7-7; D assignment may be TRBD1 or TRBD2 (5 bases each). This CDR3 spans 14 amino acids. Germline CDR1 and CDR2: SSHAT and FNYEAQ (reference sequence). This chain's CDR3 is CASTPSPGSLEQYF. The CDR3 nucleotides read TGTGCTAGCACCCCCTCCCCAGGGAGCCTCGAGCAGTACTTC.

This clone was detected once. This chain connects TRBV6-6 to TRBJ2-7; 7 bases align to TRBD1. The CDR3 extends over 14 amino acids. Germline V gives CDR1 MNHNY, CDR2 SVGAGI (reference sequence). The V gene end was trimmed by 2 bases and the J gene end by 6 bases; junction bases not matched to a gene: 7. The CDR3 nucleotides are TGTGCCAGCAGTTACAGGGACAGATCGTCCGAGCAGTACTTC. It codes for CASSYRDRSSEQYF.

The chain employs TRBV6-1 and TRBJ1-1, with unresolved D. CDR1 is MNHNS, CDR2 SASEGT, per germline. This CDR3 has 14 amino acids. Trimming cost V 5 bases and J 1 base, with 11 bases left between them. The CDR3: CASSRSRGNTEAFF. The CDR3 nucleotides read TGTGCCAGCAGTCGATCACGGGGGAACACTGAAGCTTTCTTT.

The chain has TRBV15 and TRBJ2-5, with 7 bases lining up with TRBD1. Germline CDR1 reads LNHNV; CDR2 reads YYDKDF (reference sequence). With V trimmed by 0 bases and J by 2 bases, 0 bases remained unmatched. The CDR3 covers 14 residues. The CDR3 is CATSRDRGQETQYF. The CDR3 nucleotides are TGTGCCACCAGCAGAGACAGGGGGCAAGAGACCCAGTACTTC.

CDR3 loop: CASRAGGARQPQHF. CDR3 in DNA: TGTGCCAGCAGGGCGGGGGGGGCTCGTCAGCCCCAGCATTTT. The rearrangement joins TRBV27 to TRBJ1-5, with a tentative D call TRBD1 (6 bases). The CDR3 contains 14 residues. Trimming took 6 bases from V and 6 from J, leaving 15 bases between them. Per the germline V gene, CDR1 is MNHEY and CDR2 is SMNVEV (reference sequence).